One sample yielded the 32 T cell receptor beta chains listed below, sequenced in a study of cytomegalovirus exposure and HLA in healthy donors. Vbeta (60) and Jbeta (13) primers were used in the PCR. Assay used: immunoSEQ multiplex PCR; TCRdb lists only in-frame clones, some missing. The table has more than 110,000 clones, about three quarters seen once. Material for sequencing was PBMCs. These receptors came from a male donor in good health and CMV-seronegative.

The V gene is TRBV19, the J gene TRBJ1-1, with no clear D. There are 16 residues in the CDR3. Germline CDR1 reads LNHDA; CDR2 reads SQIVND (reference sequence). Deletions cut 1 base from V and 1 base from J, with 13 bases between. CDR3 coding DNA: TGTGCCAGTAGTATAGTACTCGGGGTCAAGAACACTGAAGCTTTCTTT. Protein: CASSIVLGVKNTEAFF.

The V call is TRBV15, the J call TRBJ2-5; the D gene is possibly TRBD1 (5 bases). The germline V gene has CDR1 LNHNV and CDR2 YYDKDF (reference sequence). This CDR3 is 14 amino acids long. With 0 bases removed from V and 10 bases from J, the gap between germline ends came to 15 bases. This chain's CDR3 is CATSRDRGRVDQYF. The CDR3 nucleotides read TGTGCCACCAGCAGAGATAGGGGCAGGGTGGACCAGTACTTC.

This clone was seen a single time. V gene TRBV19 combines with J gene TRBJ2-3; TRBD2 aligns across 10 bases. Losses at the gene ends were 6 bases for V and 3 bases for J; bases not matched to a gene: 6. Germline V lookup: CDR1 LNHDA, CDR2 SQIVND (reference sequence). The CDR3 sequence is 15 residues long. In DNA form, the CDR3 reads TGTGCCAGTAGACCGGGACTAGCGCGGACAGATACGCAGTATTTT. It encodes CASRPGLARTDTQYF.

The V and J genes are TRBV19 and TRBJ2-1; 11 positions match TRBD2. This CDR3 comprises 18 residues. The germline CDR1 and CDR2 sequences are LNHDA and SQIVND (reference sequence). V dropped 5 bases and J dropped 5; count of bases not matched to a gene: 14. The CDR3: CASSGTTRTSGRHNEQFF. The CDR3 region has the DNA TGTGCCAGTAGTGGAACAACCAGGACTAGCGGGCGACACAATGAGCAGTTCTTC.

J is TRBJ2-5 and V is TRBV9; 12 bases are shared with TRBD2. Germline CDR1 and CDR2: SGDLS and YYNGEE. J gave up 1 base and V 4 bases, and 5 bases lay outside the gene matches. The CDR3 has 16 amino acids. CDR3 DNA sequence: TGTGCCAGCAGCTTCGGGACTAGCGGGCCCCAAGAGACCCAGTACTTC. It codes for CASSFGTSGPQETQYF.

The chain is built from TRBV19 and TRBJ2-7, with 7 bases aligning to TRBD1. V gave up 4 bases and J gave up 6 bases; unmatched junction bases: 9. CDR3 length: 14 residues. Germline CDR1 reads LNHDA; CDR2 reads SQIVND (reference sequence). The CDR3 DNA reads as TGTGCCAGTAGTACGACAGGGAACTTGGCCGAGCAGTACTTC. Its translation: CASSTTGNLAEQYF.

The rearrangement uses TRBV9 and TRBJ1-2, with D maybe TRBD1 (6 bases). The CDR3 is made up of 17 amino acids. Trimming removed 3 bases from V and 4 bases from J, with 22 bases in between. Germline CDR1 SGDLS, CDR2 YYNGEE. The CDR3 DNA reads TGTGCCAGCAGCGCCACCGGGACACAAATTGTTGGCTATGGCTACACCTTC. Its protein is CASSATGTQIVGYGYTF.

This clone was seen just once. The CDR3 coding sequence is TGTGCCAGCAGTTTATCGAACAGCCTCTTAGAAGGAGAGCAGTACTTC. Its protein is CASSLSNSLLEGEQYF. This sequence joins TRBV27 and TRBJ2-7; no clear D gene. V lost 0 bases and J 7 bases, leaving 19 bases between the germline ends. Germline lookup yields CDR1 MNHEY and CDR2 SMNVEV (reference sequence). The CDR3 sequence is 16 residues long.

V is TRBV7-8 and J is TRBJ2-4; D remains ambiguous. Germline-derived CDR1 and CDR2 are SGHVS and FQNEAQ. V lost 1 base and J lost 15, with 13 bases in between. The CDR3 length is 12 residues. The CDR3 coding sequence is TGTGCCAGCAGCTTAGATGTATTCCCTCGGTACTTC. Amino acid sequence: CASSLDVFPRYF.

The chain has TRBV5-4 and TRBJ2-3; 11 nucleotides agree with TRBD2. V was clipped by 3 bases and J by 1 base; unmatched bases: 13. The germline CDR1 and CDR2 sequences are SGHNT and YYREEE (reference sequence). This CDR3 is built from 19 residues. CDR3 sequence (DNA): TGTGCCAGCAGCTCGGGGGGGACTAGCGGAACTGGGGGCACAGATACGCAGTATTTT. Translation gives CASSSGGTSGTGGTDTQYF. The full variable domain, completed using reference TRBV5-4 and TRBJ2-3, is ETGVTQSPTHLIKTRGQQVTLRCSSQSGHNTVSWYQQALGQGPQFIFQYYREEENGRGNFPPRFSGLQFPNYSSELNVNALELDDSALYLCASSSGGTSGTGGTDTQYFGPGTRLTVL.

V gene TRBV5-1 combines with J gene TRBJ2-1; 8 positions match TRBD2. Germline assignment: CDR1 SGHRS and CDR2 YFSETQ. The CDR3 covers 17 residues. V dropped 4 bases and J dropped 0; count of bases not matched to a gene: 9. The CDR3 is CASSAKSLAGSYNEQFF. The CDR3 DNA follows: TGCGCCAGCAGCGCTAAAAGTCTAGCGGGCTCCTACAATGAGCAGTTCTTC.

This sequence joins TRBV6-1 and TRBJ1-6, with D perhaps matching TRBD1 (5 bases). CDR1 MNHNS and CDR2 SASEGT come from the germline V gene. The V and J ends lost 2 bases and 6 bases respectively, with 11 bases between them. This CDR3 comprises 15 residues. CDR3 DNA: TGTGCCAGCAGTGAATATCGGGGGATTAATTCACCCCTCCACTTT. Protein product: CASSEYRGINSPLHF.

The V gene is TRBV9, the J gene TRBJ2-3, with TRBD1 as a possible D gene (5 bases). With 2 bases removed from V and 2 bases from J, the gap between germline ends came to 12 bases. Germline assignment: CDR1 SGDLS and CDR2 YYNGEE. This CDR3 is 15 amino acids long. The CDR3 loop is CASSVTPRATDTQYF. Here the CDR3 DNA reads TGTGCCAGCAGCGTTACTCCCAGGGCCACAGATACGCAGTATTTT.

The V and J genes are TRBV25-1 and TRBJ2-5; 8 bases are a match to TRBD2. V shed 7 bases and J 2 bases; nucleotides not matched to a gene: 9. Germline-derived CDR1 and CDR2 are MGHDK and SYGVNS. This CDR3 has 15 amino acids. The CDR3, as DNA: TGTGCCAGCAAAGGGCGCGGGAGGTTACAAGAGACCCAGTACTTC. Encoded protein: CASKGRGRLQETQYF.

The count of this clone is one. In DNA, the CDR3 is TGTGCCAGCAGTCCCTCGGAGGGAGGTCTGGATAGCGGGGGGATACTATTGGCCAAAAACATTCAGTACTTC. It codes for CASSPSEGGLDSGGILLAKNIQYF. The gene calls are TRBV28 and TRBJ2-4; TRBD2 aligns across 10 bases. There are 24 residues in the CDR3. J lost 1 base, V lost 5 bases, and 29 bases had no gene match. The V gene's germline CDR1 is MDHEN and CDR2 SYDVKM.

This clone appeared a single time. The gene calls are TRBV4-1 and TRBJ2-7, with 7 bases lining up with TRBD2. Trimming took 0 bases from V and 3 from J; bases not matched to a gene: 5. Germline assignment: CDR1 MGHRA and CDR2 YSYEKL. The CDR3 length is 15 residues. CDR3: CASSQDSLAVYEQYF. The CDR3 DNA follows: TGCGCCAGCAGCCAAGATTCGCTAGCGGTCTACGAGCAGTACTTC.

The V gene is TRBV7-2, the J gene TRBJ2-3, with 10 bases identical to TRBD2. J was trimmed by 1 base and V by 2 bases; bases with no gene match: 9. Germline CDR1 reads SGHTA; CDR2 reads FQGNSA. The CDR3 is 18 amino acids. CDR3 bases: TGTGCCAGCAGCTTAAGGGTGGAGCGGGGGGGCGGCACAGATACGCAGTATTTT. Translating it yields CASSLRVERGGGTDTQYF.

Written as DNA, the CDR3 is TGTGCCAGCAGCTTGGGTAGCGGGGGGGTTGGTGAGCAGTTCTTC. This translates into CASSLGSGGVGEQFF. The chain carries TRBV5-6 and TRBJ2-1; 11 bases line up with TRBD2. Germline trimming cut 0 bases from V and 9 bases from J; bases unmatched to any gene: 5. The germline gives CDR1 SGHDT, CDR2 YYEEEE. This CDR3 is 15 amino acids long.

There are a few counts of this clone. The junction does not match germline at one end; this may be a read error. The rearrangement uses TRBV4-2 and TRBJ2-6; 7 positions match TRBD1. Germline V gene lookup returns CDR1 LGHNA and CDR2 YNFKEQ. CDR3 size: 17 residues. The CDR3 sequence: CASSQVYRGSGANGLTF. As DNA, the CDR3 is TGTGCCAGCAGCCAAGTATACAGGGGATCTGGGGCCAACGGCCTGACTTTC.

This clone has just one count. This same CDR3 is encoded by further DNA sequences in the sample. The V and J genes are TRBV2 and TRBJ2-7; 10 bases are shared with TRBD1. This CDR3 region has 14 residues. Losses at the gene ends were 8 bases for V and 0 bases for J; bases not matched to a gene: 4. Germline V CDR1 and CDR2: SNHLY, FYNNEI. The CDR3 DNA reads TGTGCCAGCGCGCGGACAGGGGGCTCCTACGAGCAGTACTTC. This translates into CASARTGGSYEQYF.

The rearrangement uses TRBV4-1 and TRBJ2-7, with D uncertain. This CDR3 comprises 13 residues. Germline V gene data show CDR1 as MGHRA and CDR2 as YSYEKL. The V gene lost 0 bases and the J gene lost 0 bases, with 3 bases spanning the gap. The CDR3 spells CASSQDSSYEQYF. CDR3 DNA sequence: TGCGCCAGCAGCCAAGACAGCTCCTACGAGCAGTACTTC.

V gene TRBV25-1 combines with J gene TRBJ1-1; D perhaps matches TRBD1 (5 bases). Per germline, CDR1 MGHDK and CDR2 SYGVNS. V lost 5 bases, J lost 1 base, and 17 bases lay in between. This CDR3 comprises 16 residues. The CDR3 here is CASSYRQSQGNTEAFF. For the CDR3, the DNA is TGTGCCAGCAGTTATCGACAAAGTCAGGGGAACACTGAAGCTTTCTTT.

This clone has just one count. CDR3 loop: CASSRTSGGRTDTQYF. The CDR3, as DNA: TGTGCCAGCAGCCGGACTAGCGGGGGGAGGACAGATACGCAGTATTTT. This chain joins TRBV7-2 and TRBJ2-3; 14 nucleotides line up with TRBD2. V shed 5 bases, J shed 3 bases, and the junction held 4 bases outside the gene matches. The CDR3 totals 16 residues. Germline V CDR1 and CDR2: SGHTA, FQGNSA. Using reference TRBV7-2 and TRBJ2-3 for the parts outside the CDR3, the full variable domain is GAGVSQSPSNKVTEKGKDVELRCDPISGHTALYWYRQSLGQGLEFLIYFQGNSAPDKSGLPSDRFSAERTGGSVSTLTIQRTQQEDSAVYLCASSRTSGGRTDTQYFGPGTRLTVL.

The chain combines TRBV7-3 with TRBJ2-1; 9 positions match TRBD2. V shed 5 bases and J 5 bases; nucleotides not matched to a gene: 13. CDR3 size: 17 residues. Germline V gene sequence: CDR1 SGHTA, CDR2 FQGTGA. In nucleotides, the CDR3 is TGTGCCAGCAGCCCACTACCTCGACTAGCGGACGACAATGAGCAGTTCTTC. Translated: CASSPLPRLADDNEQFF.

This clone was picked up a small number of times. The gene calls are TRBV5-1 and TRBJ2-7; 8 bases match TRBD1. This CDR3 comprises 14 residues. Trimming took 5 bases from V and 0 from J; bases not matched to a gene: 4. Germline CDR1 reads SGHRS; CDR2 reads YFSETQ. The CDR3 DNA follows: TGCGCCAGCAGTTTTACAGGGGGCTCCTACGAGCAGTACTTC. It specifies CASSFTGGSYEQYF. The variable domain in full, completed from reference TRBV5-1 and TRBJ2-7, reads KAGVTQTPRYLIKTRGQQVTLSCSPISGHRSVSWYQQTPGQGLQFLFEYFSETQRNKGNFPGRFSGRQFSNSRSEMNVSTLELGDSALYLCASSFTGGSYEQYFGPGTRLTVT.

CDR3 sequence reads: CASSPTGSYEQYF. CDR3 bases: TGCGCCAGCAGCCCCACTGGCTCCTACGAGCAGTACTTC. The rearrangement uses TRBV5-1 and TRBJ2-7; D unclear. The CDR3 is made up of 13 amino acids. Germline V gene data show CDR1 as SGHRS and CDR2 as YFSETQ. Trimming took off 4 bases at V and 0 bases at J, with 8 bases between the two ends.

This clone appeared a single time. The chain links TRBV30 to TRBJ2-5; TRBD1 matches 8 bases. Unmatched junction bases numbered 15, after V lost 5 bases and J lost 7 bases. The CDR3 sequence is 15 residues long. The V gene's germline CDR1 is GTSNPN and CDR2 SVGIG (reference sequence). CDR3 protein: CAWQPFGQGIGTQYF. In DNA, the CDR3 is TGTGCCTGGCAGCCGTTTGGACAGGGAATAGGGACCCAGTACTTC.

The CDR3 sequence: CASSLGLGQGQPQHF. In nucleotides, the CDR3 is TGTGCCAGCAGCTTGGGGTTGGGGCAGGGTCAGCCCCAGCATTTT. V is TRBV5-8 and J is TRBJ1-5, with a tentative D call TRBD1 (5 bases). Deletions cut 0 bases from V and 6 bases from J, with 13 bases between. Looked up from germline, CDR1 is SGHTS and CDR2 is YDEGEE. CDR3 length: 15 amino acids.

The genes are TRBV11-1 and TRBJ2-2, with 14 bases that match TRBD2. CDR1 and CDR2 from the germline V gene are SGHAT and FQDESV (reference sequence). This CDR3 has 18 residues. V lost 3 bases, J lost 4 bases, and 7 bases stayed unmatched. The CDR3 is CASSFTAGTSGGTGELFF. Here the CDR3 DNA reads TGTGCCAGCAGCTTCACTGCCGGGACTAGCGGGGGCACCGGGGAGCTGTTTTTT.

This clone turned up a few times. The V gene is TRBV29-1, the J gene TRBJ2-2; perhaps TRBD2 as D (5 bases). V was cut by 7 bases and J by 1 base, with 13 bases left in between. From germline, CDR1 is SQVTM and CDR2 ANQGSEA. The CDR3 contains 14 residues. CDR3 sequence (DNA): TGCAGCGCCGAGGGTGGAAAGAACACCGGGGAGCTGTTTTTT. Translated, it gives CSAEGGKNTGELFF.

This chain connects TRBV4-1 to TRBJ1-6, with TRBD1 matching 8 bases. Germline lookup yields CDR1 MGHRA and CDR2 YSYEKL. V shed 0 bases, J shed 6 bases, and the junction held 7 bases outside the gene matches. The CDR3 has 17 amino acids. CDR3 loop: CASSQDNTGGSNSPLHF. The CDR3 DNA reads TGCGCCAGCAGCCAAGATAATACAGGGGGATCTAATTCACCCCTCCACTTT.

The genes are TRBV18 and TRBJ2-1; no clear D. Germline CDR1 and CDR2: KGHSH and LQKENI. CDR3 length: 16 amino acids. The V end was cut by 3 bases, the J end by 8 bases, with 20 bases between. The CDR3 DNA reads as TGTGCCAGCTCACCCCCTAGGTTTAACGAAAGAGATGAGCAGTTCTTC. Its protein is CASSPPRFNERDEQFF.